Each of the 31 T cell receptor beta chains below was sequenced from the same sample in a study of CD8+ T cells in alopecia areata. Treatment given: oral pan-JAK inhibitor, 5-10 mg twice daily. RNA was extracted and reverse transcribed into cDNA as the sequencing template. Some clones are missing from TCRdb's copy, which holds only in-frame ones; the method was immunoSEQ multiplex PCR. This sample carries about 150,000 clones, roughly 52% of them seen once, and the ten largest clones take 15% to 20%. The input for sequencing was CD8+ T cells sorted from blood, taken at week 4, from a patient treated with tofacitinib. The receptors come from a human donor with alopecia areata.

Comment on this clone: The same CDR3 can be traced to other DNA sequences in this sample. This sequence joins TRBV29-1 and TRBJ2-7; D gene uncertain. Deletions cut 1 base from V and 4 bases from J, with 5 bases between. Germline CDR1 SQVTM, CDR2 ANQGSEA. The CDR3 contains 11 residues. CDR3 residues: CSVEVGYEQYF. In DNA, the CDR3 is TGCAGCGTTGAAGTAGGGTACGAGCAGTACTTC.

The chain carries TRBV2 and TRBJ2-3; no definite D call. Germline V lookup: CDR1 SNHLY, CDR2 FYNNEI. Trimming took 8 bases from V and 2 from J, leaving 14 bases between them. The CDR3 has 14 amino acids. CDR3 in DNA: TGTGCCAGCGGCCCGGCCCCTTTCACAGATACGCAGTATTTT. Translation: CASGPAPFTDTQYF.

As for this clone: An end of the junction does not agree with germline; a read error may underlie this. The chain joins TRBV29-1 to TRBJ2-1; 9 nucleotides align to TRBD1. Germline V lookup: CDR1 SQVTM, CDR2 ANQGSEA. This CDR3 contains 14 residues. The CDR3 loop is CSVAGTGTYIEQFF. In DNA form, the CDR3 reads TGCAGCGTTGCCGGGACAGGGACCTACATTGAGCAGTTCTTC.

The chain joins TRBV29-1 to TRBJ1-2; maybe TRBD1 (6 bases). The germline V gene has CDR1 SQVTM and CDR2 ANQGSEA. This CDR3 has 15 residues. Trimming shortened V by 1 base and J by 2 bases, and 14 bases separated the two germline ends. The CDR3 reads CSVEVEQGVNYGYTF. In DNA, the CDR3 is TGCAGCGTTGAAGTTGAACAGGGCGTAAACTATGGCTACACCTTC.

The sample holds a few counts of this clone. The V gene is TRBV5-1, the J gene TRBJ2-1, with 8 bases fitting TRBD2. The CDR3 is 13 residues long. The trim removed 10 bases at V and 4 bases at J, leaving 7 bases unmatched. Germline CDR1 and CDR2: SGHRS and YFSETQ. CDR3 sequence: CASQAGDYNEQFF. CDR3 in DNA: TGCGCCTCCCAAGCGGGAGATTACAATGAGCAGTTCTTC.

This chain joins TRBV10-3 and TRBJ2-5, with TRBD2 matching 11 bases. Germline lookup yields CDR1 ENHRY and CDR2 SYGVKD. Trimming cost V 2 bases and J 5 bases; bases outside gene matches: 7. There are 16 residues in the CDR3. The CDR3 DNA is TGTGCCATCAGTGAGACTAGCGGGGGTTTAGGGGAGACCCAGTACTTC. Translated, it gives CAISETSGGLGETQYF.

This clone was detected a few times. This sequence joins TRBV4-1 and TRBJ2-1; tentative D call: TRBD2 (6 bases). Trimming pared 4 bases from V and 4 bases from J, leaving 11 bases between. The CDR3 extends over 14 amino acids. Germline V gives CDR1 MGHRA, CDR2 YSYEKL. The CDR3 reads CASSLLEGYNEQFF. As DNA, the CDR3 is TGCGCCAGCAGCCTCCTGGAGGGGTACAATGAGCAGTTCTTC.

This clone was detected only a few times. The rearrangement uses TRBV29-1 and TRBJ2-1; D gene ambiguous. Per germline, CDR1 SQVTM and CDR2 ANQGSEA. V lost 3 bases and J lost 7, with 13 bases in between. The CDR3 contains 13 residues. For the CDR3, the DNA is TGCAGCGTTGACGACGGGTTTGGAAATGAGCAGTTCTTC. Its translation is CSVDDGFGNEQFF.

Here the CDR3 reads CASTASTSGGAGDTQYF. CDR3 nucleotides: TGTGCCAGCACCGCGTCGACTAGCGGGGGGGCGGGAGATACGCAGTATTTT. The rearrangement uses TRBV7-9 and TRBJ2-3, with TRBD2 matching over 14 bases. The J segment lost 5 bases and the V segment lost 7 bases, leaving 11 bases of the junction unmatched. The CDR3 is made up of 17 amino acids. In germline, CDR1 is SEHNR, CDR2 FQNEAQ (reference sequence). Based on the CDR3 plus reference TRBV7-9 and TRBJ2-3, the full variable domain is DTGVSQNPRHKITKRGQNVTFRCDPISEHNRLYWYRQTLGQGPEFLTYFQNEAQLEKSRLLSDRFSAERPKGSFSTLEIQRTEQGDSAMYLCASTASTSGGAGDTQYFGPGTRLTVL.

This chain connects TRBV5-6 to TRBJ1-2; D ambiguous. CDR3 length: 14 amino acids. Trimming took off 0 bases at V and 6 bases at J, with 12 bases between the two ends. Germline assignment: CDR1 SGHDT and CDR2 YYEEEE. CDR3 DNA sequence: TGTGCCAGCAGCTTGGGGTATAGTTGGGATGGCTACACCTTC. Translating gives CASSLGYSWDGYTF. Variable domain in full (rest from reference TRBV5-6 and TRBJ1-2): DAGVTQSPTHLIKTRGQQVTLRCSPKSGHDTVSWYQQALGQGPQFIFQYYEEEERQRGNFPDRFSGHQFPNYSSELNVNALLLGDSALYLCASSLGYSWDGYTFGSGTRLTVV.

The V call is TRBV2, the J call TRBJ2-2; 10 bases map to TRBD1. The CDR3 sequence is 16 residues long. V shed 6 bases and J 1 base; nucleotides not matched to a gene: 5. From germline, CDR1 is SNHLY and CDR2 FYNNEI. In DNA form, the CDR3 reads TGTGCCAGCAGGGACAGGGGGAGATTGAACACCGGGGAGCTGTTTTTT. Translated, it gives CASRDRGRLNTGELFF.

The V call is TRBV27, the J call TRBJ1-6, with D possibly matching TRBD1 (5 bases). The CDR3 is 16 amino acids. Per the germline V gene, CDR1 is MNHEY and CDR2 is SMNVEV (reference sequence). The V gene lost 6 bases and the J gene lost 4 bases, with 16 bases spanning the gap. In DNA form, the CDR3 reads TGTGCCAGCAGCCGGTCCCAGGGCGAATATAATTCACCCCTCCACTTT. Protein: CASSRSQGEYNSPLHF.

The chain combines TRBV4-1 with TRBJ1-2; 8 nucleotides agree with TRBD1. V gave up 1 base and J gave up 7 bases; unmatched junction bases: 2. CDR1 MGHRA and CDR2 YSYEKL come from the germline V gene. This CDR3 is built from 13 residues. The CDR3 bases are TGCGCCAGCAGCCAAGTTGACAGGGGTGGCTACACCTTC. This encodes CASSQVDRGGYTF.

V is TRBV4-1 and J is TRBJ1-6; D is undetermined. The CDR3 totals 17 residues. From germline, CDR1 is MGHRA and CDR2 YSYEKL. The germline V and J ends were trimmed by 1 base and 9 bases, with 19 bases remaining between them. This chain's CDR3 is CASSQGLSRGRASPLHF. The CDR3 bases are TGCGCCAGCAGCCAAGGTCTGTCTCGAGGGAGAGCTTCACCCCTCCACTTT.

This sequence joins TRBV6-5 and TRBJ2-5, with 7 bases that match TRBD1. The trim removed 2 bases at V and 2 bases at J, leaving 5 bases unmatched. The CDR3 extends over 15 amino acids. CDR1 is MNHEY and CDR2 is SVGAGI in the germline V gene. The CDR3 nucleotides read TGTGCCAGCAGTTACGGGACAGCTTTTCAAGAGACCCAGTACTTC. Its translation is CASSYGTAFQETQYF.

The V and J genes are TRBV7-9 and TRBJ2-3, with D unclear. The CDR3 length is 12 residues. Trimming took off 7 bases at V and 5 bases at J, with 10 bases between the two ends. The germline V gene has CDR1 SEHNR and CDR2 FQNEAQ (reference sequence). The CDR3 DNA sequence: TGTGCCAGCAATGGGGATCGAGATACGCAGTATTTT. Translating gives CASNGDRDTQYF.

V usage is TRBV2 and J usage is TRBJ2-7; 8 bases agree with TRBD1. The CDR3 extends over 15 amino acids. Trimming took 6 bases from V and 3 from J; bases not matched to a gene: 10. CDR1 is SNHLY and CDR2 is FYNNEI in the germline V gene. The CDR3 region is CASSHLDRVDYEQYF. DNA for the CDR3: TGTGCCAGCAGCCATCTGGACAGGGTGGACTACGAGCAGTACTTC. The whole variable domain, filled in from reference TRBV2 and TRBJ2-7, reads EPEVTQTPSHQVTQMGQEVILRCVPISNHLYFYWYRQILGQKVEFLVSFYNNEISEKSEIFDDQFSVERPDGSNFTLKIRSTKLEDSAMYFCASSHLDRVDYEQYFGPGTRLTVT.

The chain carries TRBV4-2 and TRBJ1-2; no firm D call. CDR3 length equals 15 residues. The V end lost 4 bases, the J end lost 6 bases, and 18 bases lay between the germline ends. In germline, CDR1 is LGHNA, CDR2 YNFKEQ. CDR3 nucleotide sequence: TGTGCCAGCAGCCCAGTCGGAGAACAGAACGATGGCTACACCTTC. It translates to CASSPVGEQNDGYTF.

In its sample, this clone was seen a few times. The chain links TRBV7-2 to TRBJ2-7, with 7 positions matching TRBD2. V dropped 2 bases and J dropped 3; count of bases not matched to a gene: 13. Germline CDR1 reads SGHTA; CDR2 reads FQGNSA. The CDR3 runs 17 residues. The CDR3 nucleotides are TGTGCCAGCAGCTTAAGGCATTCTAGCGGAGGAATCTACGAGCAGTACTTC. Protein product: CASSLRHSSGGIYEQYF. Together with reference TRBV7-2 and TRBJ2-7, the CDR3 gives the full variable domain: GAGVSQSPSNKVTEKGKDVELRCDPISGHTALYWYRQSLGQGLEFLIYFQGNSAPDKSGLPSDRFSAERTGGSVSTLTIQRTQQEDSAVYLCASSLRHSSGGIYEQYFGPGTRLTVT.

This chain uses TRBV9 with TRBJ1-1; the match to TRBD1 covers 11 bases. Germline-derived CDR1 and CDR2 are SGDLS and YYNGEE. CDR3 length: 14 amino acids. Trimming removed 2 bases from V and 7 bases from J; junction bases left unmatched: 4. The chain's CDR3 is CASSVGQGAIEAFF. The CDR3 DNA sequence: TGTGCCAGCAGCGTCGGACAGGGGGCAATTGAAGCTTTCTTT. The complete variable domain, with remaining parts taken from reference TRBV9 and TRBJ1-1, reads DSGVTQTPKHLITATGQRVTLRCSPRSGDLSVYWYQQSLDQGLQFLIQYYNGEERAKGNILERFSAQQFPDLHSELNLSSLELGDSALYFCASSVGQGAIEAFFGQGTRLTVV.

In this sample, this clone turned up once. The V call is TRBV6-5, the J call TRBJ1-2; 8 bases match TRBD1. In germline, CDR1 is MNHEY, CDR2 SVGAGI. The CDR3 totals 16 residues. Trimming cost V 0 bases and J 4 bases; bases outside gene matches: 7. CDR3 sequence: CASSYSETGELYGYTF. The DNA of the CDR3 is TGTGCCAGCAGTTACTCAGAGACAGGGGAGCTCTATGGCTACACCTTC.

This clone was seen more than once but under ten times. V and J are TRBV11-1 and TRBJ2-1, with 12 bases that match TRBD2. Germline V gene data show CDR1 as SGHAT and CDR2 as FQDESV (reference sequence). The CDR3 consists of 17 residues. With 2 bases clipped from V and 6 bases from J, the junction kept 8 bases outside the gene matches. CDR3 sequence: CASSLMLAGGPFNEQFF. In DNA form, the CDR3 reads TGTGCCAGCAGCTTAATGCTAGCGGGGGGGCCTTTCAATGAGCAGTTCTTC.

This clone came up many times. The chain links TRBV5-1 to TRBJ2-5; D is undetermined. Trimming pared 7 bases from V and 2 bases from J, leaving 12 bases between. There are 13 residues in the CDR3. The germline V gene encodes CDR1 SGHRS and CDR2 YFSETQ. The CDR3 spells CASWPEKQETQYF. CDR3 DNA: TGCGCCAGCTGGCCAGAGAAACAAGAGACCCAGTACTTC.

The chain is built from TRBV6-6 and TRBJ2-7; 10 bases match TRBD1. The CDR3 runs to 15 residues. Looked up from germline, CDR1 is MNHNY and CDR2 is SVGAGI (reference sequence). V gave up 4 bases and J gave up 2 bases; unmatched junction bases: 5. The CDR3, as DNA: TGTGCCAGCAGTTCTCCCGGGACAGGGGCCTACGAGCAGTACTTC. This encodes CASSSPGTGAYEQYF.

The chain couples TRBV7-9 to TRBJ2-1; a possible D gene is TRBD2 (7 bases). Per germline, CDR1 SEHNR and CDR2 FQNEAQ (reference sequence). Between the trimmed V and J ends, which lost 5 bases and 8 bases, there was a span of 19 bases. The CDR3 loop spans 15 amino acids. CDR3 sequence: CASSPLAGGRYEQFF. In nucleotides, the CDR3 is TGTGCCAGCAGCCCTTTAGCCGGGGGGCGATATGAGCAGTTCTTC.

Turning to this clone: Other nucleotide sequences from this sample produce the same CDR3. This sequence joins TRBV30 and TRBJ1-4; TRBD1 might be the D (5 bases). V lost 5 bases and J 0 bases, leaving 10 bases between the germline ends. CDR1 is GTSNPN and CDR2 is SVGIG in the germline V gene (reference sequence). There are 14 residues in the CDR3. For the CDR3, the DNA is TGTGCCTGGGCGAGGGGTTCAACTAATGAAAAACTGTTTTTT. This translates into CAWARGSTNEKLFF. Full variable domain (outside the CDR3, taken from reference TRBV30 and TRBJ1-4): SQTIHQWPATLVQPVGSPLSLECTVEGTSNPNLYWYRQAAGRGLQLLFYSVGIGQISSEVPQNLSASRPQDRQFILSSKKLLLSDSGFYLCAWARGSTNEKLFFGSGTQLSVL.

This clone came up many times. V is TRBV7-6 and J is TRBJ1-1; the D is unclear. Deletions cut 0 bases from V and 5 bases from J, with 10 bases between. This CDR3 is built from 14 residues. Germline V gene data show CDR1 as SGHVS and CDR2 as FNYEAQ. CDR3 DNA: TGTGCCAGCAGCTTAGCGGCGGGTAGGACTGAAGCTTTCTTT. Translation: CASSLAAGRTEAFF.

This chain joins TRBV15 and TRBJ1-5; no reliable D call. The germline V gene has CDR1 LNHNV and CDR2 YYDKDF (reference sequence). The CDR3 contains 16 residues. V was clipped by 4 bases and J by 0 bases, with 13 bases between them. The CDR3 loop reads CATSKSSGDSNQPQHF. CDR3 nucleotides: TGTGCCACCAGCAAAAGTTCCGGGGATAGCAATCAGCCCCAGCATTTT.

This clone was recorded once. The chain joins TRBV29-1 to TRBJ1-1; 7 nucleotides align to TRBD1. This CDR3 is built from 11 residues. Germline lookup yields CDR1 SQVTM and CDR2 ANQGSEA. V lost 7 bases to trimming and J lost 10 bases; unmatched junction nucleotides: 9. The CDR3 bases are TGCAGCGGTTTGACAGGGTCGGGAGCTTTCTTT. It encodes CSGLTGSGAFF.

The chain recombines TRBV5-6 with TRBJ1-4; tentative D call: TRBD1 (5 bases). This CDR3 is 14 amino acids long. The V end lost 5 bases, the J end lost 3 bases, and 11 bases lay between the germline ends. Germline V gives CDR1 SGHDT, CDR2 YYEEEE. CDR3 sequence reads: CASRPRGANEKLFF. DNA for the CDR3: TGTGCCAGCAGGCCCCGGGGGGCTAATGAAAAACTGTTTTTT. Variable domain in full (rest from reference TRBV5-6 and TRBJ1-4): DAGVTQSPTHLIKTRGQQVTLRCSPKSGHDTVSWYQQALGQGPQFIFQYYEEEERQRGNFPDRFSGHQFPNYSSELNVNALLLGDSALYLCASRPRGANEKLFFGSGTQLSVL.

This clone has more than one count but fewer than ten. The chain recombines TRBV13 with TRBJ1-1; D ambiguous. V lost 1 base, J lost 5 bases, and 14 bases lay in between. The V gene's germline CDR1 is PRHDT and CDR2 FYEKMQ (reference sequence). The length of the CDR3 is 15 residues. This CDR3 reads CASSLDHGPPTEAFF. DNA of the CDR3: TGTGCCAGCAGCTTAGACCATGGACCCCCGACTGAAGCTTTCTTT.